This TCR beta chain was documented in a study of control samples from healthy donors and cancer patients. The ends were cut back, 3 bases at V and 6 bases at J, with 20 bases in the middle. CDR3 length: 17 residues. Germline-derived CDR1 and CDR2 are SEHNR and FQNEAQ (reference sequence). Sequencing was performed with immunoSEQ multiplex PCR; in TCRdb, only in-frame clones are kept and a portion is missing. Seen here are roughly 69,000 clones, 75% to 85% observed once, and the top ten hold 15% to 17%. The chain recombines TRBV7-9 with TRBJ2-2; D uncertain. The receptor was isolated from a man in his sixties in good health. The specimen was blood. DNA of the CDR3: TGTGCCAGCAGCTTGTTCCTAGGAGAACATGTCTCCGGGGAGCTGTTTTTT. Protein product: CASSLFLGEHVSGELFF.